This TCR beta chain was identified during a study of T cell changes during pregnancy in multiple sclerosis. This clone was counted once. V lost 0 bases and J lost 5, with 10 bases in between. CDR1 LNHNV and CDR2 YYDKDF come from the germline V gene (reference sequence). The CDR3 sequence is 14 residues long. Data came from immunoSEQ multiplex PCR; TCRdb stores just in-frame clones and leaves some out. Among around 100,000 clones listed, 90% were seen once. The specimen was peripheral blood, collected in the second trimester of pregnancy. The chain combines TRBV15 with TRBJ1-1; D is ambiguous. The receptor comes from a female donor in good health, enrolled as a control in a pregnancy study. CDR3: CATSRDLTGTEAFF. CDR3 bases: TGTGCCACCAGCAGAGATTTAACGGGGACTGAAGCTTTCTTT.